Shown below are 5 T cell receptor beta chains from a single sample sequenced in a study of blood T cell repertoires in COVID-19. Sequencing used immunoSEQ multiplex PCR; TCRdb keeps in-frame clones, though not all of them. Of fewer than 300,000 clones listed, 70% to 90% are singletons. Sequencing was performed on peripheral blood. The origin of the receptors is a woman aged 50 to 65 with COVID-19, enrolled during active disease.

This chain links TRBV6-5 with TRBJ1-2; a weak D match, TRBD1 (6 bases). Germline V gene sequence: CDR1 MNHEY, CDR2 SVGAGI. This CDR3 comprises 14 residues. V lost 3 bases and J 1 base, leaving 9 bases between the germline ends. CDR3 coding DNA: TGTGCCAGCAGTTATGGGGGCCTTAACTATGGCTACACCTTC. Translating gives CASSYGGLNYGYTF.

This clone showed up just a few times. DNA of the CDR3: TGTGCCAGCAGTCGAGGCAGGGGGCTTTTGAACACTGAAGCTTTCTTT. As protein: CASSRGRGLLNTEAFF. The V call is TRBV14, the J call TRBJ1-1; the match to TRBD1 covers 8 bases. The CDR3 extends over 16 amino acids. V was clipped by 6 bases and J by 0 bases; unmatched bases: 9. Looked up from germline, CDR1 is SGHDN and CDR2 is FVKESK.

The chain employs TRBV11-3 and TRBJ2-3; TRBD2 agrees at 9 bases. Germline CDR1 and CDR2: SGHNT and YENEEA. The V and J ends lost 5 bases and 4 bases, in that order; junction bases with no gene match: 16. This CDR3 has 18 amino acids. This chain's CDR3 is CASSRPSSGMGVSDTQYF. In DNA, the CDR3 is TGTGCCAGCAGCCGACCCTCTAGCGGGATGGGGGTTTCAGATACGCAGTATTTT.

The V gene is TRBV14, the J gene TRBJ2-2; TRBD2 might be the D (6 bases). V was trimmed by 0 bases and J by 8 bases, leaving 22 bases between them. The CDR3 consists of 18 residues. Germline CDR1 reads SGHDN; CDR2 reads FVKESK. CDR3 amino acids: CASSQDLGRMGWSGELFF. The DNA for the CDR3 is TGTGCCAGCAGCCAAGATCTAGGGAGGATGGGGTGGTCTGGGGAGCTGTTTTTT.

V usage is TRBV19 and J usage is TRBJ2-7, with 10 bases fitting TRBD2. Germline assignment: CDR1 LNHDA and CDR2 SQIVND (reference sequence). The CDR3 contains 14 residues. J was trimmed by 3 bases and V by 6 bases; bases with no gene match: 5. In DNA, the CDR3 is TGTGCCAGTAGCGGGGCTAGCGGGAGCTACGAGCAGTACTTC. The encoded protein is CASSGASGSYEQYF.